Presented here are 6 T cell receptor beta chains from one specimen sequenced in a study of human CD8 memory T cell subsets. Generation of TCR beta libraries used UMI-labeled 5' RACE. TCRdb processed the 5' RACE reads again and assigns one entry to each CDR3 protein, with no DNA. The sample table includes about 10,000 distinct CDR3 sequences. Sequenced: CD8+ stem-like memory T cells (TSCM and TCM) sorted from PBMCs. The subset here: stem-like memory CD8 T cells (TSTEM), CCR7+ PD-1- TIGIT-. The receptors come from a human donor in good health.

This chain links TRBV16 with TRBJ2-1; without DNA, the TCRdb call of TRBD1 cannot be checked. This CDR3 has 13 amino acids. Germline loops: CDR1 KGHSY, CDR2 FQNENV. The CDR3: CASSLGGSAEQFF.

The rearrangement uses TRBV28 and TRBJ1-5; with no DNA, the TCRdb D assignment of TRBD1 cannot be verified. Germline CDR1 and CDR2: MDHEN and SYDVKM. The CDR3 extends over 19 amino acids. The CDR3 region is CASSETGQLFQGLNQPQHF.

The chain recombines TRBV27 with TRBJ1-5. Germline values: CDR1 MNHEY, CDR2 SMNVEV (reference sequence). This CDR3 region has 13 residues. The CDR3 region is CASSLWGNQPQHF.

The CDR3 loop is CASSLPTREQYF. The rearrangement links TRBV28 to TRBJ2-7. This CDR3 is built from 12 residues. CDR1 is MDHEN, CDR2 SYDVKM, per germline.

V gene TRBV28 combines with J gene TRBJ1-4; TCRdb's D call, TRBD1, is unchecked because there is no DNA. The germline CDR1 and CDR2 sequences are MDHEN and SYDVKM. CDR3 length equals 11 residues. CDR3 protein: CASSQDRELFF.

J is TRBJ2-5 and V is TRBV3-1; the D call of TRBD1 rests on TCRdb alone, since no DNA is present to check it. This CDR3 spans 19 amino acids. Looked up from germline, CDR1 is LGHDT and CDR2 is YNNKEL (reference sequence). The CDR3 protein is CASSQEFFGGGAPQETQYF.